What follows describes a single TCR beta chain. Its antigen remains unknown. This CDR3 has 12 residues. Germline V gives CDR1 GTSNPN, CDR2 SVGIG (reference sequence). The record originates from a study of blood T cells in healthy people across ages. Regarding the study as a whole: Older age coincided with a roughly linear decline in TCR beta diversity per million T cells. One million T cells yielded diversity estimates that were considered underestimates.

PCR was performed a second time for about 7 to 11 cycles using a sample-barcoded 5' primer and a J-beta primer mix. A single record per CDR3 protein comes from TCRdb applying MiXCR to the 5' RACE reads. This table has about 1.1 million distinct CDR3 sequences, under 40% appearing once. About 10 milliliters of peripheral blood were drawn from each donor. PBMCs numbering at least 7 million were isolated per sample. This chain links TRBV30 with TRBJ2-7; TRBD1 aligns across 10 bases. The tail of the sequence fits TRBJ2-5 better, so the J call may be wrong. This TCR was sampled from a man between 18 and 35 years old in good health. Sample: blood. CDR3 sequence reads: CALRTGGETQYF. CDR3 DNA: TGTGCCTTGCGGACAGGGGGAGAGACCCAGTACTTC.